These T cell receptor beta chains were read from a single sample in a study of control samples from healthy donors and cancer patients. Libraries were prepared by immunoSEQ multiplex PCR; TCRdb keeps only in-frame clonotypes and omits some of them. This sample yields 130,000 or so clones, of which roughly 90% are seen a single time; just over 7.5% belongs to the top ten. What was sequenced was PBMCs. The receptor set was obtained from a man aged 45 to 65 with head and neck cancer. Each CDR3 is given with its conserved first and last residue. Fields, in order: D gene, V gene, J gene, clone size, CDR3 protein, CDR3 DNA. A D gene is named only where the DNA matches it firmly. The size field is filled for only some rows; it gives once, few, many or a size class.

d_gene: .; v_gene: TRBV6-5; j_gene: TRBJ2-5; abundance: .; CDR3aa: CASSYSRLAEETQYF; CDR3nt: TGTGCCAGCAGTTACTCTCGATTAGCGGAAGAGACCCAGTACTTC
d_gene: TRBD1; v_gene: TRBV18; j_gene: TRBJ2-1; abundance: .; CDR3aa: CASSPPAQGVYGEQFF; CDR3nt: TGTGCCAGCTCACCACCGGCCCAGGGGGTTTATGGTGAGCAGTTCTTC
d_gene: TRBD1; v_gene: TRBV2; j_gene: TRBJ1-2; abundance: once; CDR3aa: CASSEEVAGGGYTF; CDR3nt: TGTGCCAGCAGTGAAGAGGTGGCAGGGGGTGGCTACACCTTC
d_gene: TRBD1; v_gene: TRBV29-1; j_gene: TRBJ2-7; abundance: few; CDR3aa: CSGGTGPIYEQYF; CDR3nt: TGCAGCGGGGGGACAGGGCCGATCTACGAGCAGTACTTC
d_gene: TRBD2; v_gene: TRBV10-3; j_gene: TRBJ2-2; abundance: .; CDR3aa: CAITSGGRSNTGELFF; CDR3nt: TGTGCCATCACGTCGGGGGGACGCTCGAACACCGGGGAGCTGTTTTTT
d_gene: TRBD2; v_gene: TRBV24-1; j_gene: TRBJ2-1; abundance: .; CDR3aa: CATSVILAGVGDEQFF; CDR3nt: TGTGCCACCAGTGTGATCCTAGCGGGAGTTGGCGATGAGCAGTTCTTC
d_gene: .; v_gene: TRBV21-1; j_gene: TRBJ1-3; abundance: .; CDR3aa: CASSTKTKPAGTGNTIYF; CDR3nt: TGTGCCAGCAGCACCAAAACAAAACCCGCAGGGACTGGAAACACCATATATTTT
d_gene: TRBD1; v_gene: TRBV5-1; j_gene: TRBJ2-3; abundance: .; CDR3aa: CASSLGTDRARSDTQYF; CDR3nt: TGCGCCAGCAGCTTGGGGACGGACAGGGCAAGGTCCGATACGCAGTATTTT
d_gene: .; v_gene: TRBV5-4; j_gene: TRBJ1-3; abundance: few; CDR3aa: CASRQGLTISGNTIYF; CDR3nt: TGTGCCAGCAGACAGGGACTGACTATCTCTGGAAACACCATATATTTT
d_gene: .; v_gene: TRBV5-5; j_gene: TRBJ1-3; abundance: .; CDR3aa: CASSGATLGNTIYF; CDR3nt: TGTGCCAGCAGTGGAGCGACGCTTGGAAACACCATATATTTT
d_gene: TRBD2; v_gene: TRBV6-5; j_gene: TRBJ2-1; abundance: .; CDR3aa: CASSYFAGGGNEQFF; CDR3nt: TGTGCCAGCAGTTACTTCGCCGGGGGGGGCAATGAGCAGTTCTTC
d_gene: .; v_gene: TRBV7-9; j_gene: TRBJ2-1; abundance: once; CDR3aa: CASSWERNEQFF; CDR3nt: TGTGCCAGCAGCTGGGAGAGGAATGAGCAGTTCTTC
d_gene: TRBD2; v_gene: TRBV5-4; j_gene: TRBJ2-3; abundance: .; CDR3aa: CASSFLAGTDTQYF; CDR3nt: TGTGCCAGCAGCTTTCTAGCGGGAACCGATACGCAGTATTTT
d_gene: .; v_gene: TRBV30; j_gene: TRBJ2-2; abundance: .; CDR3aa: CASLRAFSTGELFF; CDR3nt: TGTGCCTCACTTAGGGCGTTTTCCACCGGGGAGCTGTTTTTT
d_gene: .; v_gene: TRBV7-2; j_gene: TRBJ2-5; abundance: once; CDR3aa: CASSLSETQYF; CDR3nt: TGTGCCAGCAGCTTAAGCGAGACCCAGTACTTC
d_gene: .; v_gene: TRBV12-5; j_gene: TRBJ2-2; abundance: once; CDR3aa: CASGLVLWTEASADTGELFF; CDR3nt: TGTGCTAGTGGTTTGGTACTTTGGACAGAGGCTTCCGCGGACACCGGGGAGCTGTTTTTT
d_gene: .; v_gene: TRBV5-1; j_gene: TRBJ1-5; abundance: .; CDR3aa: CASSLQGHSNQPQHF; CDR3nt: TGCGCCAGCAGCTTGCAGGGCCACAGCAATCAGCCCCAGCATTTT
d_gene: .; v_gene: TRBV18; j_gene: TRBJ2-5; abundance: .; CDR3aa: CASSPNWDPRETQYF; CDR3nt: TGTGCCAGCTCACCAAATTGGGACCCCAGAGAGACCCAGTACTTC
d_gene: .; v_gene: TRBV10-3; j_gene: TRBJ2-7; abundance: few; CDR3aa: CAISGGNRTYF; CDR3nt: TGTGCCATCAGTGGGGGGAACAGGACGTACTTC
d_gene: .; v_gene: TRBV20-1; j_gene: TRBJ2-1; abundance: .; CDR3aa: CSASPQYNEQFF; CDR3nt: TGCAGTGCTAGTCCCCAGTACAATGAGCAGTTCTTC
d_gene: TRBD2; v_gene: TRBV28; j_gene: TRBJ2-1; abundance: .; CDR3aa: CASSLGLAGGYNEQFF; CDR3nt: TGTGCCAGCAGTTTAGGGCTAGCGGGAGGATACAATGAGCAGTTCTTC
d_gene: .; v_gene: TRBV28; j_gene: TRBJ1-2; abundance: once; CDR3aa: CASRNTGYGYTF; CDR3nt: TGTGCCAGCAGGAACACAGGGTATGGCTACACCTTC
d_gene: .; v_gene: TRBV27; j_gene: TRBJ1-4; abundance: .; CDR3aa: CASSLSFDRATNEKLFF; CDR3nt: TGTGCCAGCAGTTTATCATTTGACAGAGCAACTAATGAAAAACTGTTTTTT
d_gene: .; v_gene: TRBV6-5; j_gene: TRBJ1-5; abundance: .; CDR3aa: CASSYRGTSNQPQHF; CDR3nt: TGTGCCAGCAGTTACAGGGGGACAAGTAATCAGCCCCAGCATTTT
d_gene: TRBD1; v_gene: TRBV9; j_gene: TRBJ2-7; abundance: .; CDR3aa: CASSAQGESSYEQYF; CDR3nt: TGTGCCAGCAGCGCGCAGGGGGAGAGCTCCTACGAGCAGTACTTC
d_gene: TRBD1; v_gene: TRBV5-1; j_gene: TRBJ2-5; abundance: .; CDR3aa: CASSRTGGAGETQYF; CDR3nt: TGCGCCAGCAGCCGGACAGGGGGCGCGGGGGAGACCCAGTACTTC
d_gene: .; v_gene: TRBV1; j_gene: TRBJ2-1; abundance: .; CDR3aa: CTSSRIYNEQFF; CDR3nt: TGCACCAGCAGTCGGATCTACAATGAGCAGTTCTTC
d_gene: .; v_gene: TRBV4-1; j_gene: TRBJ1-1; abundance: .; CDR3aa: CASSQDTRMGAFF; CDR3nt: TGCGCCAGCAGCCAAGATACCCGGATGGGAGCTTTCTTT
d_gene: .; v_gene: TRBV7-2; j_gene: TRBJ2-1; abundance: .; CDR3aa: CASSSLSSYNEQFF; CDR3nt: TGTGCCAGCAGCTCCCTCTCGTCCTACAATGAGCAGTTCTTC
d_gene: .; v_gene: TRBV19; j_gene: TRBJ1-1; abundance: .; CDR3aa: CASNLGATAEAFF; CDR3nt: TGTGCCAGCAACTTGGGGGCTACAGCCGAAGCTTTCTTT
d_gene: TRBD2; v_gene: TRBV9; j_gene: TRBJ2-4; abundance: .; CDR3aa: CASSPGLGLAKNIQYF; CDR3nt: TGTGCCAGCAGCCCAGGACTAGGTTTGGCCAAAAACATTCAGTACTTC
d_gene: .; v_gene: TRBV5-1; j_gene: TRBJ2-1; abundance: .; CDR3aa: CASSFGEFGHEQFF; CDR3nt: TGCGCCAGCAGCTTTGGGGAGTTTGGGCATGAGCAGTTCTTC
d_gene: TRBD2; v_gene: TRBV7-2; j_gene: TRBJ2-1; abundance: .; CDR3aa: CASSDAAGAGGGYNEQFF; CDR3nt: TGTGCCAGCAGCGACGCCGCGGGAGCGGGAGGGGGGTACAATGAGCAGTTCTTC
d_gene: .; v_gene: TRBV7-2; j_gene: TRBJ2-2; abundance: once; CDR3aa: CASSLARNTGELFF; CDR3nt: TGTGCCAGCAGCTTAGCCCGAAACACCGGGGAGCTGTTTTTT
d_gene: TRBD1; v_gene: TRBV5-1; j_gene: TRBJ1-2; abundance: .; CDR3aa: CASSPGQGTNYGYTF; CDR3nt: TGCGCCAGCAGCCCCGGACAGGGAACTAACTATGGCTACACCTTC
d_gene: .; v_gene: TRBV28; j_gene: TRBJ2-5; abundance: .; CDR3aa: CASSPPPPGSQETQYF; CDR3nt: TGTGCCAGCAGTCCTCCTCCCCCCGGTTCCCAAGAGACCCAGTACTTC